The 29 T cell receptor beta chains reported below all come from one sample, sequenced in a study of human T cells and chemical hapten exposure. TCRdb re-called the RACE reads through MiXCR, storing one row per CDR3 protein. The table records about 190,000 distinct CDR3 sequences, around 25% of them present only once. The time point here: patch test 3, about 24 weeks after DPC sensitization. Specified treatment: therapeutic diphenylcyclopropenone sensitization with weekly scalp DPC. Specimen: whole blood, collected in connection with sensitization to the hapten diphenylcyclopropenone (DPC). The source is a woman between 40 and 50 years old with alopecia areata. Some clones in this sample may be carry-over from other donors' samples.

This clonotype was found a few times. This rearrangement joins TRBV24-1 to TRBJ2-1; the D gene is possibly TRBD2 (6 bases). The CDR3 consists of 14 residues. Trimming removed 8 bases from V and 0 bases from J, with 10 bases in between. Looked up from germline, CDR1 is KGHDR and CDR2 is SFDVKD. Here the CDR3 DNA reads TGTGCCACCAAAGACGGGAGCTCCTACAATGAGCAGTTCTTC. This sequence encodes CATKDGSSYNEQFF.

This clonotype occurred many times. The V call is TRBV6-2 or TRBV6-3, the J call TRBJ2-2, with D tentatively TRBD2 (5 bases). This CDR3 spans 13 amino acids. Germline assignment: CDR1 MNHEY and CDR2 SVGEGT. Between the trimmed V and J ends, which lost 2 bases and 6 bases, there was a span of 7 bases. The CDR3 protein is CASSYGLPGELFF. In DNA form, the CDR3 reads TGTGCCAGCAGTTACGGACTCCCCGGGGAGCTGTTTTTT.

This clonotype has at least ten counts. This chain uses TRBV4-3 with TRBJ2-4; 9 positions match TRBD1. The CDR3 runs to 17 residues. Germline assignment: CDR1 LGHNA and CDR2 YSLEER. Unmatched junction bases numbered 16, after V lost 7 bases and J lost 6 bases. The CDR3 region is CASTLTPPGQGGNIQYF. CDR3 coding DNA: TGCGCCAGCACCCTAACTCCACCGGGACAGGGCGGAAACATTCAGTACTTC.

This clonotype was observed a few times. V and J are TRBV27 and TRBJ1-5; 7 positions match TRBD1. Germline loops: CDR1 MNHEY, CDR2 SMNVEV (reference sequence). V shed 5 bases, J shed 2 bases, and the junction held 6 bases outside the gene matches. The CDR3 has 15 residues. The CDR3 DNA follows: TGTGCCAGCAGTAAGACAGGGAATCGCAATCAGCCCCAGCATTTT. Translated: CASSKTGNRNQPQHF.

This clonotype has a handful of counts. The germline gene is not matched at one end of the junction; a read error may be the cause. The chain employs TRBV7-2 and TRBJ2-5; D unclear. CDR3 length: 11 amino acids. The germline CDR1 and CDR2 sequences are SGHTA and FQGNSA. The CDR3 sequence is CASSLKASPIF. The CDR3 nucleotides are TGTGCCAGCAGCTTAAAAGCGAGCCCTATCTTC.

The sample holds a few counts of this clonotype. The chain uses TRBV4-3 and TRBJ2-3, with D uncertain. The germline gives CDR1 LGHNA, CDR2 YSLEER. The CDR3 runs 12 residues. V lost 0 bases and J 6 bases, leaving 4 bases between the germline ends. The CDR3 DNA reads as TGCGCCAGCAGCCAAGACCAGGATACGCAGTATTTT. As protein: CASSQDQDTQYF.

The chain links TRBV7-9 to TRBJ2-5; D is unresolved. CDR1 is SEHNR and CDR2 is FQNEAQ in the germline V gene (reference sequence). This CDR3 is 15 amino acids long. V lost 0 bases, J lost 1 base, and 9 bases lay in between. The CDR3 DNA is TGTGCCAGCAGCTTAGCGGTCAGGACCCAAGAGACCCAGTACTTC. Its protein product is CASSLAVRTQETQYF.

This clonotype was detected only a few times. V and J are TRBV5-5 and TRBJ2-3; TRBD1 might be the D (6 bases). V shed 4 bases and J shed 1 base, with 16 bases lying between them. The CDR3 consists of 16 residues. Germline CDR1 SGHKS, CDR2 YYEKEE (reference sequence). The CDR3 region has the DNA TGTGCCAGCAGCCGCGTCCCCTGGACAGGCACAGATACGCAGTATTTT. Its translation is CASSRVPWTGTDTQYF.

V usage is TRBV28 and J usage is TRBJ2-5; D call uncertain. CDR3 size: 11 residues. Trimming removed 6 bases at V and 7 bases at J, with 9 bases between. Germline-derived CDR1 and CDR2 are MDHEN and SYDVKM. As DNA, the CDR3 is TGTGCCAGCAGCCTAAAGGGGACCCAGTACTTC. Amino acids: CASSLKGTQYF.

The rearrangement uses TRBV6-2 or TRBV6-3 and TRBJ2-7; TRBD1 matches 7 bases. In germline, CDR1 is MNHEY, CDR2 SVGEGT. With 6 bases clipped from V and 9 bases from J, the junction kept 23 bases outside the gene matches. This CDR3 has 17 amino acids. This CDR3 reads CASRTPIVTGNLFGQYF. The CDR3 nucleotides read TGTGCCAGCAGGACGCCAATTGTGACAGGGAATCTTTTTGGGCAGTACTTC.

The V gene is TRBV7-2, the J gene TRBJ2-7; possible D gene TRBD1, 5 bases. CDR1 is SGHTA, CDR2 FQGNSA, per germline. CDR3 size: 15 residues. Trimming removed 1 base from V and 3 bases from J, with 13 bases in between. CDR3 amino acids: CASSLEAGMSYEQYF. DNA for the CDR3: TGTGCCAGCAGCTTAGAAGCAGGGATGAGCTACGAGCAGTACTTC.

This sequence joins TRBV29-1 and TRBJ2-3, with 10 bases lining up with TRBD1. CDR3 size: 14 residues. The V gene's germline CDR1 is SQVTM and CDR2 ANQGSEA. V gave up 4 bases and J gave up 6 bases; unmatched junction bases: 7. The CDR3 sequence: CSVGQGAVGDTQYF. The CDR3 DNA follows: TGCAGCGTTGGACAGGGGGCTGTCGGGGATACGCAGTATTTT.

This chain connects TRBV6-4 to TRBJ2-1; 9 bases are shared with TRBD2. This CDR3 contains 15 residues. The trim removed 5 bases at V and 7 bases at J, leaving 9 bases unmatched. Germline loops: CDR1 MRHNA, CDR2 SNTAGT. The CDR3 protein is CASSTGPSGENEQFF. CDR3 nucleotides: TGTGCCAGCAGTACCGGGCCTAGCGGGGAAAATGAGCAGTTCTTC.

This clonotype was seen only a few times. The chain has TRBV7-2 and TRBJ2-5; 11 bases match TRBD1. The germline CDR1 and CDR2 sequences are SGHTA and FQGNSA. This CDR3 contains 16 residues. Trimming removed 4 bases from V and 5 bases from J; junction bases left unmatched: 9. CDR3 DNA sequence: TGTGCCAGCAGCTCCACCACCGGGACAGGGGGGGAGACCCAGTACTTC. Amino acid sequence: CASSSTTGTGGETQYF.

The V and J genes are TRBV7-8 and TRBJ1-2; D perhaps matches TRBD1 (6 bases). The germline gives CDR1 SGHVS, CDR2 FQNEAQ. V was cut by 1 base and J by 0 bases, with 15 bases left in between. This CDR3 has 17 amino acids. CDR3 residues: CASSLGRGLLANYGYTF. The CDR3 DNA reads TGTGCCAGCAGCTTAGGCAGGGGACTTTTAGCTAACTATGGCTACACCTTC.

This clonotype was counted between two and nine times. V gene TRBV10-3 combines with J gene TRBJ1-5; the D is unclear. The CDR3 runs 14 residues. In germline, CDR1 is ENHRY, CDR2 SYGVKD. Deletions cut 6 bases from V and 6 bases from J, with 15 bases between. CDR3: CAIRDPGGGQPQHF. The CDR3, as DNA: TGTGCCATCAGAGACCCAGGTGGAGGTCAGCCCCAGCATTTT.

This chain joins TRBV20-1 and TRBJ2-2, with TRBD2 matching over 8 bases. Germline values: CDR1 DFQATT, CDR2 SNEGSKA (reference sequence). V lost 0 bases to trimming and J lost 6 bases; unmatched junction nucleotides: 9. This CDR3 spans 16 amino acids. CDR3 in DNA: TGCAGTGCTAGAGATGCGGCCAGCGGGAGCCCCGGGGAGCTGTTTTTT. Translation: CSARDAASGSPGELFF.

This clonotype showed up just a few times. DNA for the CDR3: TGCAGCGCCCCAAGATCCGGCCCTTTTAATGAGCAGTTCTTC. Encoded protein: CSAPRSGPFNEQFF. This chain links TRBV29-1 with TRBJ2-1, with D unclear. Germline CDR1 reads SQVTM; CDR2 reads ANQGSEA. Deletions cut 7 bases from V and 7 bases from J, with 20 bases between. This CDR3 has 14 amino acids.

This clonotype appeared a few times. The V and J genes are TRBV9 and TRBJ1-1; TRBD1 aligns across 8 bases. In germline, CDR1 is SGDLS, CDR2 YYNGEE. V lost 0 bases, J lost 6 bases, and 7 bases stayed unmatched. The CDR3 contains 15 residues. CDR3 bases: TGTGCCAGCAGCGTAGTGACCGGACAGGGCGCTGAAGCTTTCTTT. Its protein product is CASSVVTGQGAEAFF.

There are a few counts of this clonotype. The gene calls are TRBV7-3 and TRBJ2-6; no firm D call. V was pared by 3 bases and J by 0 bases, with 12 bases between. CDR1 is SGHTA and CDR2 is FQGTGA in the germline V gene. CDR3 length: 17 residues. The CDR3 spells CASSLGGLISGANVLTF. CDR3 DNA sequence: TGTGCCAGCAGCTTGGGCGGTCTGATCTCTGGGGCCAACGTCCTGACTTTC.

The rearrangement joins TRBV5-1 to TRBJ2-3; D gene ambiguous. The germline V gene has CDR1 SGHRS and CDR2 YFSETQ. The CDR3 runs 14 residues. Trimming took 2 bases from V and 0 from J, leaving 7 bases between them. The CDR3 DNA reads TGCGCCAGCAGCTTTGGGTCCAGCACAGATACGCAGTATTTT. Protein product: CASSFGSSTDTQYF.

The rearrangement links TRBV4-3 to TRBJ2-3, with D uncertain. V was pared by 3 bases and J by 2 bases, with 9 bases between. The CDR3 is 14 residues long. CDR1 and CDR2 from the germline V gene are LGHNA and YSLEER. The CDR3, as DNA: TGCGCCAGCAGCCATCGGGCGATCACAGATACGCAGTATTTT. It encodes CASSHRAITDTQYF.

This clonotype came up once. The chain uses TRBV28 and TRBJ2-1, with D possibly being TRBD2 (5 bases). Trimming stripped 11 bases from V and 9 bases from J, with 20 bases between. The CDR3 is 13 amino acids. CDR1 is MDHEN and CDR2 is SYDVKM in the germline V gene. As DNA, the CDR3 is TGTGCCTCTTCAAATCCCTTAGAGGGTGAGCAGTTCTTC. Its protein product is CASSNPLEGEQFF.

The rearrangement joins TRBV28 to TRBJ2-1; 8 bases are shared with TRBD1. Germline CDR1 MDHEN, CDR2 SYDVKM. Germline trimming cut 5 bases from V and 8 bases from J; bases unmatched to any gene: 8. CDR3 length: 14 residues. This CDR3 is CASSRPDRGYEQFF. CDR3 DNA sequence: TGTGCCAGCAGTCGCCCTGACAGGGGCTATGAGCAGTTCTTC.

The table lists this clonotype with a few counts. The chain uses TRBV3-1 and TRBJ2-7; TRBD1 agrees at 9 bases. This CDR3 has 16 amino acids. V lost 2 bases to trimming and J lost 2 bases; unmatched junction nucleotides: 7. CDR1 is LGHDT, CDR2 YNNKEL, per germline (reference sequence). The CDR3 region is CASSQPPGQGTYEQYF. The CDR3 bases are TGTGCCAGCAGCCAACCACCGGGACAGGGTACCTACGAGCAGTACTTC.

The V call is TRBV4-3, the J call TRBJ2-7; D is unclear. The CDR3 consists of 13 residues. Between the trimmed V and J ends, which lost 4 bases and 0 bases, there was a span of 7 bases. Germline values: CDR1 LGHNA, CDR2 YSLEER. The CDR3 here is CASSRRLSYEQYF. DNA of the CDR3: TGCGCCAGCAGCCGTCGACTCTCCTACGAGCAGTACTTC.

CDR3 bases: TGTGCCATCAGTGAGTCGGAGAGCGCCGGGGAGCTGTTTTTT. Residues: CAISESESAGELFF. This rearrangement joins TRBV10-3 to TRBJ2-2; D unclear. CDR3 length: 14 amino acids. Germline lookup yields CDR1 ENHRY and CDR2 SYGVKD. V lost 0 bases to trimming and J lost 6 bases, with 8 bases between them.

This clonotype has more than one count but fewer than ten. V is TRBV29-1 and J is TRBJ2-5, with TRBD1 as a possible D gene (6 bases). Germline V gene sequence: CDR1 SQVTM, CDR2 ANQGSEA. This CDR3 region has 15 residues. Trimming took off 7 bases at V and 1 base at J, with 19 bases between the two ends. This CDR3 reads CSGGKQGMVQETQYF. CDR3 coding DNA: TGCAGCGGGGGAAAACAGGGCATGGTCCAAGAGACCCAGTACTTC.

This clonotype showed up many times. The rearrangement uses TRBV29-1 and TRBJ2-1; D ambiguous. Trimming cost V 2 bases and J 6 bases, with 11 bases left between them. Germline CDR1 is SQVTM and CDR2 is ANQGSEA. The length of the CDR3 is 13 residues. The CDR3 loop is CSVETPVSNEQFF. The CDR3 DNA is TGCAGCGTTGAAACCCCCGTGAGCAATGAGCAGTTCTTC.